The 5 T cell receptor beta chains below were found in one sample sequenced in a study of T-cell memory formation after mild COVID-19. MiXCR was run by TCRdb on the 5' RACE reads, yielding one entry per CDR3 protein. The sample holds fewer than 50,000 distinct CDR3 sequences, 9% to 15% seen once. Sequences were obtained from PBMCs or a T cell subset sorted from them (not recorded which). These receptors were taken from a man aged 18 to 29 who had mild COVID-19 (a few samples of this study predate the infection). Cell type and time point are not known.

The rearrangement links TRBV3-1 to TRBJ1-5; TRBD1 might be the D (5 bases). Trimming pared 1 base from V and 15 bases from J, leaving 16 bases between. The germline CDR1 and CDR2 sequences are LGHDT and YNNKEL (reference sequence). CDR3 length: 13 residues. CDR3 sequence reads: CASSQGEAGPLHF. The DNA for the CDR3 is TGTGCCAGCAGCCAAGGGGAGGCAGGGCCTCTGCATTTT.

The CDR3 coding sequence is TGTGCCAGCAGCTTCCAGGGCACGGCTAACTATGGCTACACCTTC. This encodes CASSFQGTANYGYTF. J is TRBJ1-2 and V is TRBV9, with a possible D match to TRBD1 (5 bases). The V gene lost 4 bases and the J gene lost 0 bases, with 13 bases spanning the gap. The CDR3 loop spans 15 amino acids. Germline CDR1 reads SGDLS; CDR2 reads YYNGEE. Based on the CDR3 plus reference TRBV9 and TRBJ1-2, the full variable domain is DSGVTQTPKHLITATGQRVTLRCSPRSGDLSVYWYQQSLDQGLQFLIQYYNGEERAKGNILERFSAQQFPDLHSELNLSSLELGDSALYFCASSFQGTANYGYTFGSGTRLTVV.

The DNA for the CDR3 is TGTGCCAGCAAAGAGGGGGGCCCGTGGTACAATGAGCAGTTCTTC. It encodes CASKEGGPWYNEQFF. The chain uses TRBV5-4 and TRBJ2-1; D is perhaps TRBD1 or TRBD2 (6 bases each). The CDR3 spans 15 residues. Trimming removed 6 bases at V and 4 bases at J, with 17 bases between. Per germline, CDR1 SGHNT and CDR2 YYREEE (reference sequence). Looking up the rest from reference TRBV5-4 and TRBJ2-1 gives the full variable domain: ETGVTQSPTHLIKTRGQQVTLRCSSQSGHNTVSWYQQALGQGPQFIFQYYREEENGRGNFPPRFSGLQFPNYSSELNVNALELDDSALYLCASKEGGPWYNEQFFGPGTRLTVL.

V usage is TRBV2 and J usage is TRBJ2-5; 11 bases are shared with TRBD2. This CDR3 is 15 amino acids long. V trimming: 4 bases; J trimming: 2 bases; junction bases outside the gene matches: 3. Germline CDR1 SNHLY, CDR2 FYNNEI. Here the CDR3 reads CASSGASGGQETQYF. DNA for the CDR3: TGTGCCAGCAGTGGGGCTAGCGGGGGGCAAGAGACCCAGTACTTC.

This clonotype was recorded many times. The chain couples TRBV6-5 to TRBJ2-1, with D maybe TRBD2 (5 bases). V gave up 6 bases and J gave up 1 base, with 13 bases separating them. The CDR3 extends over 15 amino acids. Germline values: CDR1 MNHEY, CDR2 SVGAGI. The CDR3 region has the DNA TGTGCCAGCAGCCCCGACGGAGGTTCCTACAATGAGCAGTTCTTC. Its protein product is CASSPDGGSYNEQFF.